These 13 T cell receptor beta chains originate from one sample sequenced in a study of blood T cell repertoires in COVID-19. The method was immunoSEQ multiplex PCR; TCRdb's version includes in-frame clones alone and lacks a portion of them. The sample carries around 700,000 clones, more than 80% recorded once. The sample was peripheral blood. The receptor source for this set is a woman between 18 and 29 years old with acute or convalescent COVID-19.

The gene calls are TRBV23-1 and TRBJ1-2, with 8 bases fitting TRBD1. TRBV23-1 is marked as an open reading frame, function uncertain. This CDR3 comprises 23 residues. The V gene end was trimmed by 0 bases and the J gene end by 4 bases; junction bases not matched to a gene: 28. This chain's CDR3 is CASSQSDRDLHPRAASVGYGYTF. CDR3 nucleotide sequence: TGCGCCAGCAGTCAATCGGACAGGGACCTTCATCCACGGGCCGCATCGGTTGGCTATGGCTACACCTTC.

With respect to this clone: The CDR3 does not end in the conserved phenylalanine or tryptophan, so this is likely a read error. It is unclear where the CDR3 begins or ends on the DNA, so no DNA is shown, and the CDR3 is as TCRdb lists it. The rearrangement links TRBV21-1 to TRBJ1-6. TRBV21-1 is a pseudogene segment. The CDR3 extends over 11 residues, inclusive of both ends. The CDR3 sequence: CASSPDGCHGN.

A note on this clone: Distinct nucleotide sequences in the sample also encode this CDR3. The gene calls are TRBV5-4 and TRBJ2-1, with D possibly matching TRBD2 (6 bases). Germline-derived CDR1 and CDR2 are SGHNT and YYREEE (reference sequence). V lost 1 base, J lost 0 bases, and 8 bases lay in between. The CDR3 loop spans 15 amino acids. CDR3 bases: TGTGCCAGCAGCTTGTCCGGGGGCTCCTACAATGAGCAGTTCTTC. As protein: CASSLSGGSYNEQFF.

The genes are TRBV6-1 and TRBJ1-5; D is unresolved. V was cut by 5 bases and J by 4 bases, with 12 bases left in between. Germline V gene sequence: CDR1 MNHNS, CDR2 SASEGT. This CDR3 contains 14 residues. In DNA form, the CDR3 reads TGTGCCAGCAGTAATCAAATACTAAATCAGCCCCAGCATTTT. Protein sequence: CASSNQILNQPQHF.

The chain combines TRBV7-2 with TRBJ1-6, with D possibly being TRBD1 (6 bases). Germline CDR1 and CDR2: SGHTA and FQGNSA. The CDR3 runs 14 residues. V dropped 2 bases and J dropped 9 bases, with 11 bases sitting between them. The CDR3 sequence is CASSLPGEISPLHF. In DNA form, the CDR3 reads TGTGCCAGCAGCTTACCAGGGGAAATTTCACCCCTCCACTTT.

In its sample, this clone was seen once. The V gene is TRBV3-1 (or the pseudogene TRBV3-2), the J gene TRBJ2-4, with D unresolved. This CDR3 has 18 amino acids. Germline V gives CDR1 LGHDT, CDR2 YNNKEL (reference sequence). V was cut by 0 bases and J by 0 bases, with 15 bases left in between. The CDR3 is CASSQDPAGILAKNIQYF. The CDR3 DNA reads as TGTGCCAGCAGCCAAGATCCGGCAGGTATCCTAGCCAAAAACATTCAGTACTTC.

In regard to this clone: Other DNA sequences in this specimen translate into the identical CDR3. The genes are TRBV5-6 and TRBJ2-7; D gene ambiguous. The CDR3 has 11 residues. The V end lost 3 bases, the J end lost 4 bases, and 5 bases lay between the germline ends. CDR1 and CDR2 from the germline V gene are SGHDT and YYEEEE. CDR3 coding DNA: TGTGCCAGCAGCTCTTCTTACGAGCAGTACTTC. Its translation is CASSSSYEQYF.

The J gene is TRBJ2-7, the V gene TRBV5-5, with 9 nucleotides matching TRBD2. The CDR3 contains 18 residues. Germline V gene lookup returns CDR1 SGHKS and CDR2 YYEKEE (reference sequence). Trimming removed 7 bases from V and 1 base from J; junction bases left unmatched: 18. The CDR3 loop is CASGIAGALIRWSYEQYF. CDR3 DNA: TGTGCCAGCGGAATAGCGGGGGCCCTTATAAGGTGGTCCTACGAGCAGTACTTC.

The J gene is TRBJ1-1, the V gene TRBV6-5; 9 bases align to TRBD1. CDR1 and CDR2 from the germline V gene are MNHEY and SVGAGI. The CDR3 consists of 15 residues. The V gene end was trimmed by 0 bases and the J gene end by 7 bases; junction bases not matched to a gene: 6. The CDR3 bases are TGTGCCAGCAGTTACTCACTACAGGGGGCCAATGAAGCTTTCTTT. It is translated as CASSYSLQGANEAFF.

This clone was detected once. The chain carries TRBV9 and TRBJ1-1, with D unresolved. CDR1 is SGDLS, CDR2 YYNGEE, per germline. This CDR3 has 13 residues. V lost 1 base, J lost 9 bases, and 13 bases lay in between. The CDR3 protein is CASSVTGIEKAFF. The CDR3 region has the DNA TGTGCCAGCAGCGTAACGGGTATTGAAAAAGCTTTCTTT.

On this clone itself: Other DNA variants within this sample encode the same CDR3. This chain links TRBV7-2 with TRBJ1-2; 8 positions match TRBD1. This CDR3 region has 14 residues. V gave up 1 base and J gave up 8 bases; unmatched junction bases: 6. The germline gives CDR1 SGHTA, CDR2 FQGNSA. The CDR3 DNA follows: TGTGCCAGCAGCTTAGGGACAGGGTACGGAGGCTACACCTTC. It codes for CASSLGTGYGGYTF. Complete variable domain (other parts from reference TRBV7-2 and TRBJ1-2): GAGVSQSPSNKVTEKGKDVELRCDPISGHTALYWYRQSLGQGLEFLIYFQGNSAPDKSGLPSDRFSAERTGGSVSTLTIQRTQQEDSAVYLCASSLGTGYGGYTFGSGTRLTVV.

The J gene is TRBJ2-1, the V gene TRBV11-2, with 10 bases identical to TRBD2. CDR3 length: 18 residues. The V gene end was trimmed by 5 bases and the J gene end by 1 base; junction bases not matched to a gene: 11. The germline V gene has CDR1 SGHAT and CDR2 FQNNGV. The DNA for the CDR3 is TGTGCCAGCAGCCCACCCTGGACTAGCGGTGGATCCTACAATGAGCAGTTCTTC. This translates into CASSPPWTSGGSYNEQFF.

In this sample, this clone turned up a few times. V usage is TRBV4-1 and J usage is TRBJ1-4; a possible D gene is TRBD1 (6 bases). The germline CDR1 and CDR2 sequences are MGHRA and YSYEKL. Trimming removed 0 bases at V and 5 bases at J, with 13 bases between. The CDR3 runs to 16 residues. The CDR3 region is CASSQDPGAQNEKLFF. The CDR3 bases are TGCGCCAGCAGCCAAGACCCAGGGGCTCAGAATGAAAAACTGTTTTTT.